One sample yielded the 23 T cell receptor beta chains listed below, sequenced in a study of T cell responses to AZD1222 COVID-19 vaccine. The repertoire was sequenced with immunoSEQ multiplex PCR; TCRdb's copy has only in-frame clones and lacks some. The table records around 210,000 clones, approximately 94% of them present only once. The source material was peripheral blood, sampled 28 days after the second dose of the MenACWY control vaccine. These receptors were collected from an adult who received the MenACWY meningococcal vaccine as a control.

The chain links TRBV6-2 or TRBV6-3 to TRBJ2-7; D unresolved. Germline values: CDR1 MNHEY, CDR2 SVGEGT. This CDR3 is built from 14 residues. Trimming removed 0 bases from V and 1 base from J, with 7 bases in between. CDR3 region: CASSYSVPSYEQYF. The CDR3 region has the DNA TGTGCCAGCAGTTACTCGGTTCCATCCTACGAGCAGTACTTC.

This clone showed up just once. The chain links TRBV7-2 to TRBJ2-7; TRBD1 or TRBD2 may be the D gene (5 bases each). Germline CDR1 reads SGHTA; CDR2 reads FQGNSA. The CDR3 length is 15 residues. V dropped 5 bases and J dropped 8 bases, with 22 bases sitting between them. CDR3 bases: TGTGCCAGCAGCCTACCCACCGGGACGTCAGGGAAGCAGTACTTC. Residues: CASSLPTGTSGKQYF.

The chain couples TRBV28 to TRBJ2-7; D ambiguous. Germline V gene lookup returns CDR1 MDHEN and CDR2 SYDVKM. The CDR3 is 13 residues long. V dropped 7 bases and J dropped 2 bases, with 12 bases sitting between them. DNA of the CDR3: TGTGCCAGCAATACTCGGGCCACCTACGAGCAGTACTTC. It yields the protein CASNTRATYEQYF.

The sample holds one count of this clone. The J gene is TRBJ2-3, the V gene TRBV21-1; the table's D gene call, TRBD2, was not cross checked with the DNA. TRBV21-1 is an annotated pseudogene. This CDR3 spans 14 amino acids. The CDR3 reads CARRWRGGTDTQYF. In nucleotides, the CDR3 is TGTGCCAGAAGATGGCGGGGGGGCACAGATACGCAGTATTTT.

The chain's CDR3 is CASSSPGGSYEQYF. CDR3 bases: TGTGCCAGCAGCTCCCCCGGGGGGAGCTACGAGCAGTACTTC. This chain joins TRBV28 and TRBJ2-7; 7 bases line up with TRBD2. The CDR3 has 14 amino acids. The V segment lost 6 bases and the J segment 3 bases; nucleotides outside the gene matches: 8. CDR1 is MDHEN and CDR2 is SYDVKM in the germline V gene.

V is TRBV19 and J is TRBJ2-6; 7 bases align to TRBD2. The V gene's germline CDR1 is LNHDA and CDR2 SQIVND (reference sequence). J lost 3 bases, V lost 7 bases, and 9 bases had no gene match. The CDR3 contains 16 residues. The CDR3, as DNA: TGTGCCAGTATTCAGAGGGGAGGGGTTGGGGCCAACGTCCTGACTTTC. It codes for CASIQRGGVGANVLTF.

This sequence joins TRBV27 and TRBJ1-5; 9 bases are a match to TRBD1. The CDR3 totals 14 residues. CDR1 is MNHEY, CDR2 SMNVEV, per germline (reference sequence). Trimming removed 6 bases from V and 6 bases from J; junction bases left unmatched: 6. In nucleotides, the CDR3 is TGTGCCAGCAGAGCAACAGGGGGCGGTCAGCCCCAGCATTTT. Its protein product is CASRATGGGQPQHF.

Note on this clone: The junction departs from germline at one end; a sequencing error may be responsible. The CDR3 is CASSLDPTAF. DNA for the CDR3: TGTGCCAGCAGCCTAGACCCCACGGCTTTT. V usage is TRBV7-9 and J usage is TRBJ1-5; no firm D call. This CDR3 has 10 amino acids. The germline CDR1 and CDR2 sequences are SEHNR and FQNEAQ (reference sequence).

This sequence joins TRBV29-1 and TRBJ2-2; D gene uncertain. V was shortened by 6 bases and J by 4 bases, with 15 bases between the two germline ends. CDR1 and CDR2 from the germline V gene are SQVTM and ANQGSEA. The CDR3 is 14 residues long. The chain's CDR3 is CSVPLVVSTGELFF. The CDR3 nucleotides are TGCAGCGTCCCTTTAGTTGTAAGCACCGGGGAGCTGTTTTTT.

This clone has a handful of counts. V gene TRBV6-5 combines with J gene TRBJ2-7; D may be TRBD1 or TRBD2 (5 bases each). The V gene lost 4 bases and the J gene lost 3 bases, with 13 bases spanning the gap. This CDR3 contains 14 residues. Germline V CDR1 and CDR2: MNHEY, SVGAGI. CDR3 loop: CASSSSGTVYEQYF. The CDR3 DNA follows: TGTGCCAGCAGTTCCTCGGGGACGGTCTACGAGCAGTACTTC.

This rearrangement joins TRBV9 to TRBJ1-2, with no clear D. The CDR3 loop spans 13 amino acids. V was cut by 0 bases and J by 6 bases, with 9 bases left in between. Germline values: CDR1 SGDLS, CDR2 YYNGEE. DNA for the CDR3: TGTGCCAGCAGCGTAGAAACCGCTCATGGCTACACCTTC. Protein sequence: CASSVETAHGYTF.

V usage is TRBV9 and J usage is TRBJ1-6; 7 nucleotides align to TRBD1. The V gene end was trimmed by 0 bases and the J gene end by 7 bases; junction bases not matched to a gene: 1. Germline lookup yields CDR1 SGDLS and CDR2 YYNGEE. This CDR3 spans 14 amino acids. This CDR3 is CASSVGRGNSPLHF. The CDR3 DNA follows: TGTGCCAGCAGCGTAGGCAGGGGGAATTCACCCCTCCACTTT.

The gene calls are TRBV6-5 and TRBJ2-7; possibly TRBD1 for D (6 bases). The germline V gene has CDR1 MNHEY and CDR2 SVGAGI. V lost 8 bases and J lost 5, with 16 bases in between. CDR3 size: 13 residues. The CDR3: CASRSQGLNEQYF. CDR3 DNA: TGTGCCAGCCGAAGCCAGGGGCTGAACGAGCAGTACTTC.

The chain employs TRBV7-3 and TRBJ2-2, with D perhaps TRBD2 (6 bases). Trimming removed 4 bases at V and 0 bases at J, with 12 bases between. Germline CDR1 reads SGHTA; CDR2 reads FQGTGA. The CDR3 covers 16 residues. CDR3: CASSSNPGANTGELFF. Written as DNA, the CDR3 is TGTGCCAGCAGCTCAAATCCGGGGGCGAACACCGGGGAGCTGTTTTTT.

V and J are TRBV19 and TRBJ1-1; weak D call: TRBD1 (5 bases). V was pared by 3 bases and J by 1 base, with 9 bases between. This CDR3 is built from 14 residues. Germline values: CDR1 LNHDA, CDR2 SQIVND (reference sequence). CDR3: CASSIRGGNTEAFF. The CDR3 region has the DNA TGTGCCAGTAGTATCCGGGGCGGGAACACTGAAGCTTTCTTT.

The rearrangement joins TRBV28 to TRBJ2-7, with D maybe TRBD1 (6 bases). CDR3 size: 14 residues. Germline CDR1 and CDR2: MDHEN and SYDVKM. V lost 5 bases and J 1 base, leaving 12 bases between the germline ends. For the CDR3, the DNA is TGTGCCAGCAGTAAAAGGGGGAGATCCTACGAGCAGTACTTC. Its translation: CASSKRGRSYEQYF.

V usage is TRBV19 and J usage is TRBJ2-7, with TRBD2 matching 11 bases. The CDR3 consists of 18 residues. The junction had 14 bases not matched to a gene; V was cut back by 6 bases and J by 1 base. Looked up from germline, CDR1 is LNHDA and CDR2 is SQIVND (reference sequence). The CDR3 coding sequence is TGTGCCAGTAGCCAAGTTATTAGCGGGGGGGCCGATTCCTACGAGCAGTACTTC. It translates to CASSQVISGGADSYEQYF.

This clone was recorded once. This chain links TRBV30 with TRBJ1-2; D not resolved. Germline V gene sequence: CDR1 GTSNPN, CDR2 SVGIG (reference sequence). Trimming left V 3 bases short and J 4 bases short, with 21 bases between. The length of the CDR3 is 16 residues. The CDR3 loop is CAWSPIGGMLGYGYTF. For the CDR3, the DNA is TGTGCCTGGAGCCCCATCGGTGGAATGTTAGGCTATGGCTACACCTTC.

The chain recombines TRBV7-2 with TRBJ1-3; no reliable D call. CDR1 SGHTA and CDR2 FQGNSA come from the germline V gene. Trimming removed 1 base from V and 7 bases from J, with 14 bases in between. The CDR3 is 15 amino acids. For the CDR3, the DNA is TGTGCCAGCAGCTTAGAGTCCCAAAGGAGGAACACCATATATTTT. Translation: CASSLESQRRNTIYF.

This clone was seen just once. The chain employs TRBV19 and TRBJ2-7, with D possibly matching TRBD1 (6 bases). With 6 bases removed from V and 2 bases from J, the gap between germline ends came to 17 bases. The CDR3 is 15 amino acids. From germline, CDR1 is LNHDA and CDR2 SQIVND (reference sequence). The DNA for the CDR3 is TGTGCCAGTAGATTCGCCCAGGGGTTGGCCTACGAGCAGTACTTC. Translation gives CASRFAQGLAYEQYF. The entire variable domain, with the rest obtained from reference TRBV19 and TRBJ2-7, is as follows: DGGITQSPKYLFRKEGQNVTLSCEQNLNHDAMYWYRQDPGQGLRLIYYSQIVNDFQKGDIAEGYSVSREKKESFPLTVTSAQKNPTAFYLCASRFAQGLAYEQYFGPGTRLTVT.

The genes are TRBV25-1 and TRBJ2-7, with 10 bases aligning to TRBD1. The V segment lost 9 bases and the J segment 0 bases; nucleotides outside the gene matches: 8. CDR1 MGHDK and CDR2 SYGVNS come from the germline V gene. The CDR3 has 15 residues. DNA of the CDR3: TGTGCCAGTAACGGGGGACAGGGGTACTCCTACGAGCAGTACTTC. Encoded protein: CASNGGQGYSYEQYF.

The chain uses TRBV28 and TRBJ1-5; D possibly corresponds to TRBD1 (5 bases). Trimming removed 6 bases at V and 6 bases at J, with 12 bases between. The CDR3 length is 13 residues. Germline V gene data show CDR1 as MDHEN and CDR2 as SYDVKM. In DNA form, the CDR3 reads TGTGCCAGCAGGCCGGGGGAGGTTCAGCCCCAGCATTTT. It yields the protein CASRPGEVQPQHF. The full variable domain, with the rest looked up from reference TRBV28 and TRBJ1-5, is DVKVTQSSRYLVKRTGEKVFLECVQDMDHENMFWYRQDPGLGLRLIYFSYDVKMKEKGDIPEGYSVSREKKERFSLILESASTNQTSMYLCASRPGEVQPQHFGDGTRLSIL.

This chain links TRBV7-3 with TRBJ2-1, with 10 bases fitting TRBD2. The CDR3 runs to 14 residues. The V gene end was trimmed by 5 bases and the J gene end by 8 bases; junction bases not matched to a gene: 6. Germline lookup yields CDR1 SGHTA and CDR2 FQGTGA. The CDR3 nucleotides read TGTGCCAGCAGCCCCAGCGGGGGGGCGGATGAGCAGTTCTTC. As protein: CASSPSGGADEQFF.